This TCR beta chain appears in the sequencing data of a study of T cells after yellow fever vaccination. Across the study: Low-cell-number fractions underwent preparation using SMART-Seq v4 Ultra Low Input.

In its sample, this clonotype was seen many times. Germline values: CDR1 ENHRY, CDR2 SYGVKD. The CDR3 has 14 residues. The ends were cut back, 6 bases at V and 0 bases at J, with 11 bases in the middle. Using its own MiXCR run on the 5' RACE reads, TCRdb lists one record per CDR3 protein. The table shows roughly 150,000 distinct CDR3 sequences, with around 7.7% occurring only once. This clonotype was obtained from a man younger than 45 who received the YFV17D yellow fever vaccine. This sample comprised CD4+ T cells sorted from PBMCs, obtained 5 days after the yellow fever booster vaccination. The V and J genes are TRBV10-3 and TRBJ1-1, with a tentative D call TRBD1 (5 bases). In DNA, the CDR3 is TGTGCCATCAGGGGAGCAGGGATGAACACTGAAGCTTTCTTT. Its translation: CAIRGAGMNTEAFF.